This T cell receptor (beta chain) derives from a study of CD8+ T cells in alopecia areata. About the research overall: Twice daily, treated patients received 5 to 10 mg of oral tofacitinib. Tofacitinib ran 6 to 18 months, followed by 6 months off drug.

The CDR3 loop spans 14 amino acids. Germline CDR1 is SGHTA and CDR2 is FQGNSA. Trimming left V 5 bases short and J 8 bases short, with 16 bases between. Peripheral blood and lesional scalp punch biopsies were taken from alopecia areata patients. The authors extracted RNA and reverse transcribed it into cDNA as the sequencing template. The method was immunoSEQ multiplex PCR; TCRdb's version includes in-frame clones alone and lacks a portion of them. The data show 150,000 to 200,000 clones, with 50% to 60% seen just once and 14% to 15% held by the top ten. This sequence joins TRBV7-2 and TRBJ2-1; D gene uncertain. The sequence was obtained from a human donor with alopecia areata. Sequenced material: CD4+ T cells sorted from blood, taken at week 0. CDR3 sequence (DNA): TGTGCCAGCAGCCTCGGCAGGTCTGGGCATGAGCAGTTCTTC. Protein product: CASSLGRSGHEQFF.